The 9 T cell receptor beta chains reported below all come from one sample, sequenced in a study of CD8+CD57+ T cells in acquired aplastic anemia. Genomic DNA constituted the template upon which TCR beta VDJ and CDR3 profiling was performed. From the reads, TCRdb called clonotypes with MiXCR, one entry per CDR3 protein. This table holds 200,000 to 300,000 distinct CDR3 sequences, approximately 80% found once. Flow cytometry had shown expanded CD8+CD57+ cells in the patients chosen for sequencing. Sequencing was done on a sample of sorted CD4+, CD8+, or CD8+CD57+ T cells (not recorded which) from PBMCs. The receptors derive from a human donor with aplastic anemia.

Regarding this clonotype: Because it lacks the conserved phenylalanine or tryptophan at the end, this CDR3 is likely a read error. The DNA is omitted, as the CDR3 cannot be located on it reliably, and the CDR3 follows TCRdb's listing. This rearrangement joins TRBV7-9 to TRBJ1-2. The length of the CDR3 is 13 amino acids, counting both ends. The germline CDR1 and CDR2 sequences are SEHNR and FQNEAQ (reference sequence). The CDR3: CASSFERSGGNNE.

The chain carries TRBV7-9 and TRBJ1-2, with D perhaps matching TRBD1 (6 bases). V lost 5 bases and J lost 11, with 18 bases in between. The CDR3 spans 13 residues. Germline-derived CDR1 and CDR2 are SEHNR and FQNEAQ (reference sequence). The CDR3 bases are TGTGCCAGCAGCCAACGGGACCGAAGGGGGTACACCTTC. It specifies CASSQRDRRGYTF.

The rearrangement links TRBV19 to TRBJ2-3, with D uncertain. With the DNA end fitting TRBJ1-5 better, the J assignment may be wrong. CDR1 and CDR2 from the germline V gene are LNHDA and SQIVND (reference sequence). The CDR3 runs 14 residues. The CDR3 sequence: CASSIVGDPDTQHF. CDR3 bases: TGTGCCAGCAGCATAGTGGGAGATCCCGATACGCAGCATTTT.

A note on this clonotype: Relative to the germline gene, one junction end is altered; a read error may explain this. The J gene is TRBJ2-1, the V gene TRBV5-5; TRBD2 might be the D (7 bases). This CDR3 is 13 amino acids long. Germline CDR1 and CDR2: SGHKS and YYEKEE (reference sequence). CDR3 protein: CASSQGGGNEQFF. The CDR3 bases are TGCGCCAGCAGCCAAGGGGGAGGGAATGAGCAGTTCTTC.

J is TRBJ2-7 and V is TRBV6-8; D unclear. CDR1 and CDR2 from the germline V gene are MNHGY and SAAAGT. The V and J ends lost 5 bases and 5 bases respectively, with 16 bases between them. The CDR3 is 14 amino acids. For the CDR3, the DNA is TGTGCCAGCAGTCACGTGTCGGGTAACGACGAGCAGTACTTC. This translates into CASSHVSGNDEQYF.

The DNA of the CDR3 is TGTGCCAGCAGCATGGCGGGTAGCTACGGGGCAACCGTCCTGACTTTC. This codes for CASSMAGSYGATVLTF. V gene TRBV9 combines with J gene TRBJ2-6; the D call may be TRBD1 or TRBD2 (5 bases each). Germline-derived CDR1 and CDR2 are SGDLS and YYNGEE. The V gene lost 4 bases and the J gene lost 12 bases, with 23 bases spanning the gap. This CDR3 has 16 amino acids.

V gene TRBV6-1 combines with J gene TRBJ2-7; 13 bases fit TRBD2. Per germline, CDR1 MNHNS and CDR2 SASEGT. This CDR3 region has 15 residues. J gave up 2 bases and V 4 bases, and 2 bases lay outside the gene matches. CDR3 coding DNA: TGTGCCAGCAGTGGTGGACTAGCGGGGGCCTACGAGCAGTACGTC. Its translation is CASSGGLAGAYEQYV.

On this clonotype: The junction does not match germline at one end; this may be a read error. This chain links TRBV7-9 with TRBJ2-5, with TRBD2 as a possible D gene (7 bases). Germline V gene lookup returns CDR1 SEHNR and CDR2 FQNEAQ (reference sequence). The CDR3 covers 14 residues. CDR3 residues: CANRVAGSYEANVF. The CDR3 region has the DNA TGTGCCAACAGGGTAGCGGGTAGCTACGAGGCCAACGTCTTC.

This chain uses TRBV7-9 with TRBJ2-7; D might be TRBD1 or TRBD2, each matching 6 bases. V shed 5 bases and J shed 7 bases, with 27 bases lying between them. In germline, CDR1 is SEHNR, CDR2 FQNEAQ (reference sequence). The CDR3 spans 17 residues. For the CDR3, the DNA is TGTGCCAGCAGCCGACTCCCGGGGGCGAATGAGCAGTTGGAGCAGTACGTC. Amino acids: CASSRLPGANEQLEQYV.